Shown below are 17 T cell receptor beta chains from a single sample sequenced in a study of human T cells and chemical hapten exposure. Each CDR3 protein gets one entry after TCRdb re-called the RACE reads with MiXCR. This sample has around 380,000 distinct CDR3 sequences; approximately 5.1% occur once, and the top ten carry 2% to 2.5%. Time point specified: patch test 1, 2 weeks after DPC sensitization. Treatment: therapeutic diphenylcyclopropenone sensitization with weekly scalp DPC. The specimen comprised whole blood, sampled in connection with sensitization to the hapten diphenylcyclopropenone (DPC). The origin of the receptors is a woman between 50 and 59 years old with alopecia areata. Some clones in this sample may be carry-over from other donors' samples.

In this sample, this clonotype turned up many times. The chain joins TRBV6-5 to TRBJ1-1; D is possibly TRBD1 (5 bases). This CDR3 spans 15 amino acids. Germline CDR1 is MNHEY and CDR2 is SVGAGI. V was pared by 6 bases and J by 4 bases, with 18 bases between. The CDR3 is CASSPPEGRGTEAFF. The CDR3 DNA is TGTGCCAGCAGCCCCCCCGAGGGGAGAGGCACTGAAGCTTTCTTT.

The chain combines TRBV6-5 with TRBJ1-4; TRBD1 matches at 7 bases. Trimming at V came to 4 bases and at J to 4 bases, leaving 9 bases not matched to a gene. Germline CDR1 reads MNHEY; CDR2 reads SVGAGI. The CDR3 is 16 residues long. This CDR3 reads CASSSLWTGDNEKLFF. DNA of the CDR3: TGTGCCAGCAGTTCCTTATGGACAGGAGATAATGAAAAACTGTTTTTT.

A few counts support this clonotype. The V and J genes are TRBV20-1 and TRBJ2-5, with 7 bases lining up with TRBD2. The CDR3 length is 18 residues. The germline V gene has CDR1 DFQATT and CDR2 SNEGSKA (reference sequence). V lost 2 bases to trimming and J lost 4 bases; unmatched junction nucleotides: 19. The CDR3 DNA reads TGCAGTGCTAGAAGTTTTCGGGGCGGGAGCCCAAATCGAGAGACCCAGTACTTC. This encodes CSARSFRGGSPNRETQYF.

Ten or more counts support this clonotype. The rearrangement uses TRBV28 and TRBJ2-3; 11 bases map to TRBD2. Losses at the gene ends were 9 bases for V and 2 bases for J; bases not matched to a gene: 7. The CDR3 runs 15 residues. Germline CDR1 is MDHEN and CDR2 is SYDVKM. In nucleotides, the CDR3 is TGTGCCAGTAGCGGGAGGGCCTGGGCCACAGATACGCAGTATTTT. Protein: CASSGRAWATDTQYF.

This clonotype has only a few counts. The genes are TRBV5-4 and TRBJ2-1; TRBD2 aligns across 9 bases. Germline V gene sequence: CDR1 SGHNT, CDR2 YYREEE (reference sequence). The CDR3 covers 18 residues. The V and J ends lost 4 bases and 9 bases, in that order; junction bases with no gene match: 20. CDR3 amino acids: CASSPVRAWREGQVEQFF. In DNA form, the CDR3 reads TGTGCCAGCAGCCCCGTCAGGGCTTGGCGGGAGGGCCAGGTTGAGCAGTTCTTC.

This clonotype has a count of ten or more. In nucleotides, the CDR3 is TGTGCCAGCAGCTCGGACAGGGTACATAATTCACCCCTCCACTTT. Amino acid sequence: CASSSDRVHNSPLHF. The chain links TRBV7-2 to TRBJ1-6; the match to TRBD1 covers 8 bases. Losses at the gene ends were 4 bases for V and 5 bases for J; bases not matched to a gene: 4. The CDR3 totals 15 residues. Germline V gene sequence: CDR1 SGHTA, CDR2 FQGNSA.

The J gene is TRBJ1-3, the V gene TRBV2, with unresolved D. The CDR3 length is 14 residues. Germline CDR1 reads SNHLY; CDR2 reads FYNNEI. V was cut by 7 bases and J by 0 bases, with 10 bases left in between. The DNA of the CDR3 is TGTGCCAGCAATCCGGGATTCTCTGGAAACACCATATATTTT. This encodes CASNPGFSGNTIYF.

Turning to this clonotype: A much more abundant neighbour one base away suggests this may be a read error. This sequence joins TRBV28 and TRBJ1-1, with D perhaps TRBD1 (6 bases). With 3 bases removed from V and 1 base from J, the gap between germline ends came to 9 bases. The CDR3 contains 14 residues. Germline CDR1 and CDR2: MDHEN and SYDVKM. CDR3 in DNA: TGTGCCAGCAGTTTGTGGGGGCGGAACACTGAAGCTTTCTTT. As protein: CASSLWGRNTEAFF.

As to this clonotype: A much larger clone sits a single nucleotide away, making a read error possible. The rearrangement links TRBV9 to TRBJ2-1, with D perhaps TRBD2 (7 bases). The germline V gene has CDR1 SGDLS and CDR2 YYNGEE. The CDR3 length is 15 residues. CDR3 nucleotides: TGTGCCAGCAGCCCAGCCGGGGGGTGGGACAATGATCAGTTCTTC. It encodes CASSPAGGWDNDQFF.

At least ten counts were recorded for this clonotype. V is TRBV12-5 and J is TRBJ2-7; the match to TRBD1 covers 7 bases. Germline V gives CDR1 LGHNT, CDR2 FRNRAP. The CDR3 length is 15 residues. Losses at the gene ends were 6 bases for V and 1 base for J; bases not matched to a gene: 9. CDR3 residues: CASGPDREGSYEQYF. The CDR3 DNA is TGTGCTAGTGGACCCGACAGGGAAGGGTCCTACGAGCAGTACTTC.

This clonotype was seen a handful of times. The chain employs TRBV20-1 and TRBJ1-1; D is uncertain. Deletions cut 2 bases from V and 1 base from J, with 14 bases between. Germline CDR1 and CDR2: DFQATT and SNEGSKA (reference sequence). The CDR3 loop spans 15 amino acids. CDR3 bases: TGCAGTGCTAGATACCGGGGAGTTCGGAACACTGAAGCTTTCTTT. It encodes CSARYRGVRNTEAFF.

This clonotype was seen ten or more times. The rearrangement uses TRBV29-1 and TRBJ2-2; 12 bases line up with TRBD2. V lost 4 bases to trimming and J lost 3 bases; unmatched junction nucleotides: 3. Germline CDR1 SQVTM, CDR2 ANQGSEA. The CDR3 is 15 amino acids. The CDR3 reads CSVVGTSGYTGELFF. The CDR3 nucleotides read TGCAGCGTTGTCGGGACTAGCGGGTACACCGGGGAGCTGTTTTTT.

The CDR3 sequence is CASSRGREGNQPQHF. CDR3 sequence (DNA): TGTGCCAGCAGCCGGGGCAGGGAGGGCAATCAGCCCCAGCATTTT. The chain carries TRBV28 and TRBJ1-5; the D gene is possibly TRBD1 (5 bases). Germline values: CDR1 MDHEN, CDR2 SYDVKM. This CDR3 comprises 15 residues. V was clipped by 6 bases and J by 2 bases, with 14 bases between them.

This clonotype appeared many times. The chain has TRBV18 and TRBJ2-5; D not certain. Trimming took 3 bases from V and 1 from J, leaving 3 bases between them. This CDR3 comprises 12 residues. CDR1 and CDR2 (germline): KGHSH, LQKENI. The CDR3 DNA reads as TGTGCCAGCTCACCGGGCCAAGAGACCCAGTACTTC. Translated: CASSPGQETQYF.

This clonotype was counted many times. The rearrangement joins TRBV15 to TRBJ2-7; maybe TRBD1 (5 bases). CDR3 length: 12 residues. Germline V gene sequence: CDR1 LNHNV, CDR2 YYDKDF (reference sequence). The V and J ends lost 2 bases and 6 bases respectively, with 8 bases between them. CDR3 protein: CATSRSQGEQYF. In DNA, the CDR3 is TGTGCCACCAGCAGATCCCAGGGCGAGCAGTACTTC.

This clonotype was picked up many times. CDR3 region: CASSQDPGSNYGYTF. The CDR3 nucleotides read TGTGCCAGCAGCCAAGATCCAGGATCTAACTATGGCTACACCTTC. V is TRBV4-2 and J is TRBJ1-2; no definite D call. Per the germline V gene, CDR1 is LGHNA and CDR2 is YNFKEQ. This CDR3 is 15 amino acids long. V lost 0 bases to trimming and J lost 0 bases, with 8 bases between them.

Only a few counts were recorded for this clonotype. The J gene is TRBJ2-7, the V gene TRBV28, with D perhaps TRBD2 (7 bases). Germline CDR1 reads MDHEN; CDR2 reads SYDVKM. V was shortened by 7 bases and J by 9 bases, with 16 bases between the two germline ends. The CDR3 is 12 residues long. The CDR3 spells CASKGGYERQYF. The CDR3 nucleotides are TGTGCCAGCAAGGGGGGGTACGAAAGGCAGTACTTC.